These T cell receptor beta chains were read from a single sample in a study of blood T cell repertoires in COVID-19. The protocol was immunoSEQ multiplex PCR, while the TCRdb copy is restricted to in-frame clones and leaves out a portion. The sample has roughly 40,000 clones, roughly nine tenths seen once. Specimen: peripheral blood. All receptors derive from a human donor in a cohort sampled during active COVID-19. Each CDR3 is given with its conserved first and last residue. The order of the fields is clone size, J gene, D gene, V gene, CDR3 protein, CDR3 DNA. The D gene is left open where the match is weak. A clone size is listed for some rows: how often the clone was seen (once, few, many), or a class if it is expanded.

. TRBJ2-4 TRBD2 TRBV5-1 CASSLGAGGGIQYF TGCGCCAGCAGCTTGGGGGCGGGGGGCGGCATTCAGTACTTC
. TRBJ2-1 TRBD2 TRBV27 CASSPGLAGYNEQFF TGTGCCAGCAGTCCTGGACTAGCGGGTTACAATGAGCAGTTCTTC
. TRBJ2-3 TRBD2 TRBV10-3 CAISRQGTSGGPSTDTQYF TGTGCCATCAGTCGGCAAGGGACTAGCGGGGGCCCTAGCACAGATACGCAGTATTTT
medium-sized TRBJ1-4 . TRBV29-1 CSVEVGRENEKLFF TGCAGCGTTGAAGTAGGGAGGGAAAATGAAAAACTGTTTTTT
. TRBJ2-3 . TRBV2 CASSEERSTDTQYF TGTGCCAGCTCGGAAGAGCGTAGCACAGATACGCAGTATTTT
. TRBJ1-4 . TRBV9 CASSARAGNEKLFF TGTGCCAGCAGCGCCAGGGCCGGTAATGAAAAACTGTTTTTT
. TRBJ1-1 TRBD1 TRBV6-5 CASRKPGGENTEAFF TGTGCCAGCCGTAAACCAGGGGGCGAAAACACTGAAGCTTTCTTT
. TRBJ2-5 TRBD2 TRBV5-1 CASSFAIAGGREETQYF TGCGCCAGCAGCTTCGCCATTGCGGGAGGGCGGGAGGAGACCCAGTACTTC
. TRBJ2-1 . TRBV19 CASSSGWTYNEQFF TGTGCCAGTAGTAGTGGATGGACATACAATGAGCAGTTCTTC
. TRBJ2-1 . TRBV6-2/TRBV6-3 CASSYLVVREGGEQFF TGTGCCAGCAGTTACCTGGTAGTCAGGGAAGGGGGTGAGCAGTTCTTC
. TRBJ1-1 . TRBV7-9 CASSLGAGVTEAFF TGTGCCAGCAGCTTAGGGGCAGGGGTCACTGAAGCTTTCTTT
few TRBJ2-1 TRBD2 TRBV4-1 CASSQEWLAGGNEQFF TGCGCCAGCAGCCAAGAATGGCTAGCGGGTGGAAATGAGCAGTTCTTC
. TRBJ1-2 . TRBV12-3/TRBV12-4 CASSQSYGYTF TGTGCCAGCAGCCAATCCTATGGCTACACCTTC
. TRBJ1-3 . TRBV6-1 CASSESPSSGNTIYF TGTGCCAGCAGTGAAAGCCCGTCCTCTGGAAACACCATATATTTT